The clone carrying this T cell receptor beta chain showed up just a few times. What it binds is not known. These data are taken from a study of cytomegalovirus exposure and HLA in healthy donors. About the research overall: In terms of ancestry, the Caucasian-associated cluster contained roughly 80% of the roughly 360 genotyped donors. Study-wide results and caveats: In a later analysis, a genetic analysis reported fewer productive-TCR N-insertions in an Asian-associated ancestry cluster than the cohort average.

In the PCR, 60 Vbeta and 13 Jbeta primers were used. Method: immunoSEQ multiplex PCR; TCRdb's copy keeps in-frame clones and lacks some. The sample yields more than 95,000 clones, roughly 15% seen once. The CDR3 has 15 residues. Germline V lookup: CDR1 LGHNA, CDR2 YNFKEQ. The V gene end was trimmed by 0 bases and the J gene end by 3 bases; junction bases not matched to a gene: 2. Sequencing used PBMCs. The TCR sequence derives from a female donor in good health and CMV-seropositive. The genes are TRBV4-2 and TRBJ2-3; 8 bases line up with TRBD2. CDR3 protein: CASSQELAVTDTQYF. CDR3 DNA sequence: TGTGCCAGCAGCCAAGAACTAGCGGTAACAGATACGCAGTATTTT.